These 7 T cell receptor beta chains originate from one sample sequenced in a study of OX40 agonist ivuxolimab in advanced cancers. This table comes from immunoSEQ multiplex PCR, and its TCRdb copy is limited to in-frame clones, with some not included. The sample consists of some 50,000 clones, under 90% of them appearing once. The material was CD4+ or CD8+ T cells sorted from blood, obtained in a trial of the OX40 agonist ivuxolimab. The receptors come from an adult with an advanced solid tumor such as melanoma, head and neck, liver or kidney cancer.

V and J are TRBV5-1 and TRBJ2-2; unclear D gene. The length of the CDR3 is 14 residues. Deletions cut 0 bases from V and 1 base from J, with 4 bases between. Germline V gene sequence: CDR1 SGHRS, CDR2 YFSETQ. As DNA, the CDR3 is TGCGCCAGCAGCTTGGACAGGAACACCGGGGAGCTGTTTTTT. This codes for CASSLDRNTGELFF.

The rearrangement uses TRBV11-2 and TRBJ1-3; 8 bases match TRBD1. This CDR3 has 16 residues. Germline CDR1 and CDR2: SGHAT and FQNNGV. The J segment lost 0 bases and the V segment lost 5 bases, leaving 6 bases of the junction unmatched. The CDR3, as DNA: TGTGCCAGCAGCACTCAGGGGGCCGCCTCTGGAAACACCATATATTTT. Its translation: CASSTQGAASGNTIYF.

This chain joins TRBV7-2 and TRBJ2-5; TRBD1 or TRBD2 may be the D gene (5 bases each). Trimming removed 7 bases from V and 3 bases from J, with 15 bases in between. Germline V lookup: CDR1 SGHTA, CDR2 FQGNSA. The CDR3 is 14 amino acids. CDR3: CASTRGHIEETQYF. The CDR3 DNA follows: TGTGCCAGCACCCGGGGCCATATCGAAGAGACCCAGTACTTC.

The chain recombines TRBV7-2 with TRBJ2-7; perhaps D is TRBD1 or TRBD2 (5 bases each). Trimming took 1 base from V and 2 from J, leaving 6 bases between them. Germline CDR1 and CDR2: SGHTA and FQGNSA. CDR3 size: 13 residues. The CDR3 DNA sequence: TGTGCCAGCAGCTTAGGGGGGACCTACGAGCAGTACTTC. Protein product: CASSLGGTYEQYF.

The table lists this clone with a few counts. J is TRBJ2-1 and V is TRBV6-1; D gene uncertain. The CDR3 totals 14 residues. Germline V lookup: CDR1 MNHNS, CDR2 SASEGT. V was clipped by 4 bases and J by 8 bases, with 15 bases between them. The CDR3 protein is CASSVAPRVDEQFF. CDR3 nucleotides: TGTGCCAGCAGTGTCGCTCCTAGGGTGGATGAGCAGTTCTTC.

This clone appeared once. The chain is built from TRBV11-3 and TRBJ2-5; TRBD1 is a possible D gene (6 bases). The DNA end is a closer match to TRBJ2-7, so the J assignment may be wrong. CDR3 length: 16 residues. CDR1 and CDR2 (germline): SGHNT, YENEEA. The CDR3 spells CASSRSKGETGGEQYF. CDR3 coding DNA: TGTGCCAGCAGCCGCTCGAAGGGGGAAACCGGCGGCGAGCAGTACTTC.

The genes are TRBV7-2 and TRBJ2-3; D tentatively fits TRBD1 or TRBD2 (5 bases each). V gave up 5 bases and J gave up 6 bases, with 15 bases separating them. CDR3 length equals 14 residues. Germline V lookup: CDR1 SGHTA, CDR2 FQGNSA. CDR3 DNA: TGTGCCAGCAGCCAAACCGGGACCTCGGATACGCAGTATTTT. Translated, it gives CASSQTGTSDTQYF. Based on the CDR3 plus reference TRBV7-2 and TRBJ2-3, the full variable domain is GAGVSQSPSNKVTEKGKDVELRCDPISGHTALYWYRQSLGQGLEFLIYFQGNSAPDKSGLPSDRFSAERTGGSVSTLTIQRTQQEDSAVYLCASSQTGTSDTQYFGPGTRLTVL.